This T cell receptor beta chain comes out of a study of tumor-infiltrating lymphocytes in primary liver carcinoma. Study-level information: Patients of both sexes were 30 to 69 years old. Study-wide results and limits: Tumor region pairs overlapped more than did tumor-adjacent and tumor-blood pairs.

In the case of this clonotype: The antigen remains unidentified. One end of the junction is discordant with germline, which a read error may explain.

Germline V gene lookup returns CDR1 SGHAT and CDR2 FQNNGV. The CDR3 contains 13 residues. Germline DNA was extracted alongside blood RNA, which was obtained from unsorted whole blood. Priming with a constant-region primer yielded TCR beta cDNA from 450 to 600 ng total RNA. Each TCR beta library was derived from three nested multiplex PCR rounds that employed slightly modified ARM-PCR. In the first two PCR rounds, TRBV1-TRBV30 forward primers were paired with a C-beta reverse primer, and each round lasted about 9 cycles. From the multiplex PCR reads, TCRdb called clonotypes with MiXCR, one entry per CDR3 protein. This table holds a few hundred thousand distinct CDR3 sequences, 50% to 75% found once.

The genes are TRBV11-2 and TRBJ2-7, with D possibly being TRBD2 (6 bases). The sequencing sample was made of peripheral blood. The source is a woman in her twenties or thirties with primary liver carcinoma and hepatitis B virus infection. CDR3 coding DNA: TGTGCGAGCAGCTTTCCGGCGGGGAACGAGCAGTACTTC. Protein product: CASSFPAGNEQYF.